This T cell receptor (beta chain) stems from a study of cytomegalovirus exposure and HLA in healthy donors. Study-level findings and limits: According to a later analysis, most TCR beta chains associated with CMV appeared HLA-restricted.

With regard to this clone: The target antigen is unknown.

The primer mix had 60 Vbeta and 13 Jbeta primers. Profiling relied on immunoSEQ multiplex PCR, and the TCRdb table lists in-frame clones only, not all of them. The sample holds roughly 90,000 clones; approximately 84% are singletons and the top ten take roughly 2%. Germline CDR1 reads SEHNR; CDR2 reads FQNEAQ (reference sequence). With 3 bases removed from V and 4 bases from J, the gap between germline ends came to 9 bases. The CDR3 is 14 residues long. This TCR derives from a young man in good health and CMV-seronegative. The chain has TRBV7-9 and TRBJ1-4; possibly TRBD1 for D (6 bases). Material: PBMCs. CDR3 nucleotides: TGTGCCAGCAGCTTCGGACAGTATAATGAAAAACTGTTTTTT. Encoded protein: CASSFGQYNEKLFF.